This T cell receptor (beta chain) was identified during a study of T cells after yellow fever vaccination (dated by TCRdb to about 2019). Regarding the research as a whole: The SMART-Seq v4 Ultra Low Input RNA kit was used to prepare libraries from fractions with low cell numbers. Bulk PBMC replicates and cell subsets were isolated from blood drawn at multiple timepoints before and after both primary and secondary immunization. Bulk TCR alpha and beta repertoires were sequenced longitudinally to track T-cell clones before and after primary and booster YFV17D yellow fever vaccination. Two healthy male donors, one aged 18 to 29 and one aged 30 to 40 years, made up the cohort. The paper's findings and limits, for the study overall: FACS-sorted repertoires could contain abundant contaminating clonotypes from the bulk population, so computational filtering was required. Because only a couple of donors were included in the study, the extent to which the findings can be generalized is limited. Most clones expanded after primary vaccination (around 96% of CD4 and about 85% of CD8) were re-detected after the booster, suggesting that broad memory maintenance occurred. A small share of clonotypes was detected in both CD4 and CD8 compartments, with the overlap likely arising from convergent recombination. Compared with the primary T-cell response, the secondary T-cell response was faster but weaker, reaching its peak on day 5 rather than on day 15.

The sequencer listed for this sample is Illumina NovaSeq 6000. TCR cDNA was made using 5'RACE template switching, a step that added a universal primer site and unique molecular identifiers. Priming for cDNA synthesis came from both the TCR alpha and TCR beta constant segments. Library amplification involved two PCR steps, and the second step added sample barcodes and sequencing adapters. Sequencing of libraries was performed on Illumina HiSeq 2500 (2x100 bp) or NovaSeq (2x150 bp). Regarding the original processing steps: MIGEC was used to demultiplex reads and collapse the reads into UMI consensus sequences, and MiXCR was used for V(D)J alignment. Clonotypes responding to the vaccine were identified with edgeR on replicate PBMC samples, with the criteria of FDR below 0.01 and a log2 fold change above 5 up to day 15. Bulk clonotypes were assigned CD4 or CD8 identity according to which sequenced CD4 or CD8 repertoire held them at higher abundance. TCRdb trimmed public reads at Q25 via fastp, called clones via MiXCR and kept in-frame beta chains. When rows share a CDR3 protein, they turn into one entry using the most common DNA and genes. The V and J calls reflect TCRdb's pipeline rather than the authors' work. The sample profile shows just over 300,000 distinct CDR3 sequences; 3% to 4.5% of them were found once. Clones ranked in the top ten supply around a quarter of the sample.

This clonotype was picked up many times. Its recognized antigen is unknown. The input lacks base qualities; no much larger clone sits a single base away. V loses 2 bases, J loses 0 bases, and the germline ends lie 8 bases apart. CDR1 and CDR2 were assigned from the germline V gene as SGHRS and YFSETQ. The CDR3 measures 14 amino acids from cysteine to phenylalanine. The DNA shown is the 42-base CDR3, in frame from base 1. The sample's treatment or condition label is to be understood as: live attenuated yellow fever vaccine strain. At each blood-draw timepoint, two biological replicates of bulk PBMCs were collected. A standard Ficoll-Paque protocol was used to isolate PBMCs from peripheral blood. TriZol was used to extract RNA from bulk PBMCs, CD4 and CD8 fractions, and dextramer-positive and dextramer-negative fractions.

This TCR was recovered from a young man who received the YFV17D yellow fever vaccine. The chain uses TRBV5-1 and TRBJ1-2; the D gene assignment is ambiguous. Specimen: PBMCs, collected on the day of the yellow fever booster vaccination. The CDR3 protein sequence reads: CASSLYRSNYGYTF. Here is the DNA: TGCGCCAGCAGCTTATACAGATCTAACTATGGCTACACCTTC.